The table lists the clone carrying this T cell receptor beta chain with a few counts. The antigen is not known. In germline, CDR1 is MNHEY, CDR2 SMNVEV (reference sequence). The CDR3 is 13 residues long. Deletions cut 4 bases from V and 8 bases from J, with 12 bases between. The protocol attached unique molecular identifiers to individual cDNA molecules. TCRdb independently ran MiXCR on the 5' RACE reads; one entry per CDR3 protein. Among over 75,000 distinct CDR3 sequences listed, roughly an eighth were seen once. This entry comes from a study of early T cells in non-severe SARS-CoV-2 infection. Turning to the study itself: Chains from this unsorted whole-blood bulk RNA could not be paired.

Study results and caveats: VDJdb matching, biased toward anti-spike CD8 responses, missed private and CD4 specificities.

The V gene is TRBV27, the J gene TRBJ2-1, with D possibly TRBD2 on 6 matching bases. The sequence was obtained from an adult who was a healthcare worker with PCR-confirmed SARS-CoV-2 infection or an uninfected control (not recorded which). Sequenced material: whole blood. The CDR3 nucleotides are TGTGCCAGCAGTTCGGGAGTTGTGTATGAGCAGTTCTTC. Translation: CASSSGVVYEQFF.